This T cell receptor beta chain stems from a study of regulatory T cells in long-lasting Graves disease (dated by TCRdb to about 2021). About the investigation overall: Patients with newly diagnosed Graves' disease had been on antithyroid drugs for under 3 months. A total of approximately 35 samples underwent TCR sequencing: about 13 from persistent and approximately 20 from newly diagnosed Graves' disease patients. The study took place in China and was registered as a clinical trial. Persistent Graves' disease patients were compared with newly diagnosed Graves' disease patients by peripheral blood TCR sequencing and RNA sequencing.

Receptors were amplified or captured by multiplex PCR. Instrument used: Illumina HiSeq 4000. CDR3 regions were amplified by Arm-PCR with iRepertoire HTBI primers to construct TCR beta libraries. Before sequencing, the PCR products went through gel purification. From the authors' description of their analysis: A total of fewer than 65 TRBV and 14 TRBJ segments were identified across samples and were used for gene usage analysis of CDR3 amino acid clonotypes. Filtered high-quality paired reads were merged into contigs using COPE and FqMerger. BLAST was used to align contigs to IMGT TRBV, TRBD and TRBJ reference genes, with CDR3 defined following IMGT. Any clonotype with a frequency above 0.1% was counted as a highly expanded clone. Shannon entropy served as the measure of repertoire diversity, while the Gini coefficient captured V-J evenness. A clonotype found in more than one individual was treated as public. Clones were called with MiXCR by TCRdb after fastp trimmed the public reads at Q25, and only in-frame beta chains were retained. All rows with the same CDR3 protein become a single entry with the most common DNA and genes. The V and J calls come from TCRdb's annotation, not from the publication. The sample has roughly 400,000 distinct CDR3 sequences on record, 14% to 15% of them singletons. The ten most abundant clones make up about 8.2% of the sample.

V lost 0 bases and J lost 0 bases, and the count of bases not matched to a germline gene is 12. The CDR3 spans 20 residues, from the cysteine through the phenylalanine. Of all the DNA, just the CDR3 is kept, 60 bases in frame from base 1. CDR1 and CDR2, looked up from the germline V gene, are SNHLY and FYNNEI. General findings and caveats noted by the study authors: Persistent patients shared more public clonotypes among themselves (around 2,800) than newly diagnosed patients did (more than 850). TRBV28, TRBJ1-2 and TRBJ2-5 were preferentially used in persistent disease, while TRBV20-1 and TRBJ2-1 were favored in newly diagnosed disease. Sequencing and analysis were restricted to the TCR beta chain. Compared with newly diagnosed patients, persistent Graves' disease patients had lower TCR Shannon entropy and fewer highly expanded clones, which suggests clonal expansion. Only peripheral blood was studied, because thyroid tissue, the primary lesion, was inaccessible. As a limitation, the authors acknowledged that the small sample size may reduce accuracy.

This clonotype was recorded at least ten times. The specificity of this receptor is unknown. No base quality information exists; no much larger clone differs at one position. What the time point label conveys for this sample: newly diagnosed GD, antithyroid drugs for less than 3 months. For both TCR sequencing and RNA sequencing, RNA was extracted from PBMCs in TRIzol. The diagnosis of Graves' disease followed American Thyroid Association guidelines. The patients came from an endocrinology department in Xi'an, China. Each patient gave 7.5 to 10 milliliters of peripheral blood, collected in an EDTA anticoagulant tube. PBMCs were isolated by Ficoll Paque Plus density gradient separation without further T cell sorting. An Agilent 2100 Bioanalyzer and agarose gel were used to assess RNA quality, and a NanoDrop 2000 was used to measure RNA concentration. The sample was also reused in another study, on T cells in Graves' hyperthyroidism and ophthalmopathy. The second paper further reports: A patient counted as having stable Graves' hyperthyroidism if no progression to ophthalmopathy occurred over 18 months of follow-up. Hyperthyroidism patients were newly diagnosed, with disease duration under 2 months, and aged 18 to 65 years. The study excluded patients with uncontrolled infections, other autoimmune diseases, pregnancy or lactation. Clinical symptoms, serum thyroxine and TRAb, thyroid ultrasound, and orbital computed tomography formed the basis for the diagnoses. A first-round RT-PCR of the TCR CDR3 used the HTBI primer set with the Qiagen OneStep RT-PCR kit. Blood samples also contained most of the expanded thyroid clonotypes (frequency above 0.001), which suggests that blood repertoires may reflect thyroid immune responses. A 13 V-J signature model separated ophthalmopathy from stable hyperthyroidism, with approximately 86% sensitivity and 81.08% specificity in cross-validation and 80%/75% in testing. In validation, the model predicted progression to ophthalmopathy a median of about 5.9 months before onset, with roughly 70% sensitivity and 72.22% specificity. A discovery cohort of fewer than 110 patients, about 44 with Graves' ophthalmopathy and 57 with stable Graves' hyperthyroidism, was used to find distinguishing TCR V-J signatures. Whether ophthalmopathy could be predicted prospectively was tested in an independent validation cohort made up of under 20 hyperthyroidism patients plus 17 patients who later progressed to ophthalmopathy. The 85 to 100 discovery patients were randomly split 7:3 into training and test sets. The study also compared thyroid tissue and blood T-cell repertoires from several Graves' hyperthyroidism patients. Once sampling was done, hyperthyroidism patients were given methimazole at a starting dose of 30 mg daily, whereas ophthalmopathy patients were given high-dose intravenous methylprednisolone. A second multiplex PCR round built the libraries, followed by size selection and purification. Paired-end sequencing of the libraries was performed with 100 bp reads on an Illumina HiSeq2000. SOAPnuke was used to process the raw data, with reads discarded if the reads contained adapters or uncalled bases, had a mean Phred below 15, or lacked an exact constant-primer or identifier match. COPE v1.2.5 was used to merge the high-quality paired reads, and each unique nucleotide sequence was defined as a clonotype. MiTCR v1.1 was used to align clonotypes to the IMGT TRBV, TRBD and TRBJ reference segments. Only V-J combinations with frequency above 0.0001, covering 99.2% of repertoires, were analysed. A TCS score was defined as the ratio of F50 (clonal expansion) to E x V (chaos), with BLOSUM62-based TCRdist applied between CDR3 peptides within each V-J. Welch's t-statistics and random forest reduced 500 to 550 V-J features to under 15, which were used in a naive Bayes classifier (R e1071). No statistical method was used to set the sample size in advance, and investigators knew the group allocation. The paper describes TCR Vbeta CDR3 sequencing of more than 120 peripheral blood samples, made up of 43 ophthalmopathy patients, roughly 75 hyperthyroidism patients and some 17 progressor patients.

The sample consisted of peripheral blood mononuclear cells (PBMCs), taken at new diagnosis, from a patient treated with antithyroid drugs. The clonotype originates from a woman aged 40 to 50 with Graves disease. Donor details come from another sample of the same person, matched by shared clones. This chain joins TRBV2 to TRBJ2-7; a stretch of 12 junction bases matches TRBD2. The encoded CDR3 is CASSEADRTSGISFSYEQYF. The nucleotides are TGTGCCAGCAGTGAAGCGGACAGGACTAGCGGGATATCGTTCTCCTACGAGCAGTACTTC.